These 4 T cell receptor beta chains share one sample of origin, sequenced in a study of T cell responses to AZD1222 COVID-19 vaccine. Libraries were prepared by immunoSEQ multiplex PCR; TCRdb keeps only in-frame clonotypes and omits some of them. This table holds 60,000 to 70,000 clones, 65% to 90% found once. The source material was peripheral blood, sampled on day 0 of AZD1222 vaccination. Receptor source: an adult in good health.

The genes are TRBV27 and TRBJ2-2; 11 bases are shared with TRBD2. The CDR3 sequence is 16 residues long. Germline CDR1 and CDR2: MNHEY and SMNVEV (reference sequence). V lost 5 bases and J lost 7; bases outside the gene matches: 9. The CDR3 nucleotides read TGTGCCAGCAGTGTTCTAGCGGGGGGTTTTGGCGGGGAGCTGTTTTTT. Translated, it gives CASSVLAGGFGGELFF.

The V and J genes are TRBV24-1 and TRBJ2-7; 8 bases are a match to TRBD1. Per the germline V gene, CDR1 is KGHDR and CDR2 is SFDVKD. V trimming: 3 bases; J trimming: 5 bases; junction bases outside the gene matches: 8. This CDR3 has 15 residues. CDR3 region: CATSDTLTGDDEQYF. In nucleotides, the CDR3 is TGTGCCACCAGTGATACTTTGACAGGGGACGACGAGCAGTACTTC.

V is TRBV10-3 and J is TRBJ1-1; D is perhaps TRBD1 (6 bases). Germline CDR1 reads ENHRY; CDR2 reads SYGVKD. CDR3 size: 17 residues. The germline V and J ends were trimmed by 2 bases and 1 base, with 17 bases remaining between them. CDR3 protein: CAISEGYRAQGNTEAFF. CDR3 bases: TGTGCCATCAGTGAGGGGTACAGGGCCCAAGGGAACACTGAAGCTTTCTTT.

The gene calls are TRBV2 and TRBJ1-1; D gene unclear. The CDR3 is 14 residues long. Trimming left V 2 bases short and J 2 bases short, with 9 bases between. Germline CDR1 is SNHLY and CDR2 is FYNNEI. This chain's CDR3 is CASSERRLNTEAFF. Here the CDR3 DNA reads TGTGCCAGCAGTGAACGGAGGTTAAACACTGAAGCTTTCTTT.